The 21 T cell receptor beta chains reported below all come from one sample, sequenced in a study of cytotoxic CD8 clonotypes in ibrutinib-treated CLL. TCRdb's copy holds only in-frame clones and misses some; the assay was immunoSEQ multiplex PCR. The data contain 50,000 to 70,000 clones, about 54% of them singletons. The input for sequencing was PBMCs, taken at disease progression, from a patient treated with ibrutinib. The receptors originated from a human donor with chronic lymphocytic leukemia.

The rearrangement links TRBV9 to TRBJ2-3, with D maybe TRBD2 (5 bases). Germline V gives CDR1 SGDLS, CDR2 YYNGEE. This CDR3 spans 12 amino acids. V was clipped by 5 bases and J by 7 bases, with 11 bases between them. Here the CDR3 reads CASSGIANTQYF. The CDR3 coding sequence is TGTGCCAGCAGTGGTATAGCGAATACGCAGTATTTT.

CDR3 DNA sequence: TGTGCCAGCAGTGAACAGGGAAGTTCACATCAGCCCCAGCATTTT. It yields the protein CASSEQGSSHQPQHF. The V and J genes are TRBV25-1 and TRBJ1-5; perhaps TRBD1 as D (5 bases). The CDR3 length is 15 residues. The V gene's germline CDR1 is MGHDK and CDR2 SYGVNS. Trimming stripped 2 bases from V and 5 bases from J, with 13 bases between.

This clone was found a few times. The chain joins TRBV28 to TRBJ1-5, with D possibly TRBD1 on 5 matching bases. Trimming took 7 bases from V and 2 from J, leaving 15 bases between them. There are 15 residues in the CDR3. Per the germline V gene, CDR1 is MDHEN and CDR2 is SYDVKM. CDR3 sequence: CASTPGGGGNQPQHF. CDR3 nucleotide sequence: TGTGCCAGCACCCCGGGGGGGGGAGGCAATCAGCCCCAGCATTTT.

The chain couples TRBV27 to TRBJ2-7, with 7 bases matching TRBD2. The CDR3 has 14 residues. Unmatched junction bases numbered 11, after V lost 9 bases and J lost 3 bases. Germline V lookup: CDR1 MNHEY, CDR2 SMNVEV (reference sequence). CDR3 DNA sequence: TGTGCCAGTTGGGCGGGGGATTACTACTACGAGCAGTACTTC. Translated, it gives CASWAGDYYYEQYF.

The chain couples TRBV7-2 to TRBJ1-5, with 7 nucleotides matching TRBD1. The germline CDR1 and CDR2 sequences are SGHTA and FQGNSA. The CDR3 length is 15 residues. The trim removed 3 bases at V and 1 base at J, leaving 3 bases unmatched. The CDR3 spells CASSFMTGSNQPQHF. Here the CDR3 DNA reads TGTGCCAGCAGCTTTATGACAGGGAGCAATCAGCCCCAGCATTTT.

The V gene is TRBV29-1, the J gene TRBJ2-1; 7 nucleotides align to TRBD1. There are 14 residues in the CDR3. With V trimmed by 6 bases and J by 1 base, 6 bases remained unmatched. CDR1 and CDR2 from the germline V gene are SQVTM and ANQGSEA. The CDR3 loop reads CSVPDRVSYNEQFF. The CDR3 nucleotides read TGCAGCGTGCCTGACAGGGTTTCCTACAATGAGCAGTTCTTC.

This chain connects TRBV27 to TRBJ2-1, with 10 bases fitting TRBD2. The germline V gene encodes CDR1 MNHEY and CDR2 SMNVEV (reference sequence). CDR3 length equals 13 residues. V dropped 7 bases and J dropped 8; count of bases not matched to a gene: 5. The CDR3 DNA reads TGTGCCAGCACACTAGCGGGGAGAGATGAGCAGTTCTTC. It specifies CASTLAGRDEQFF.

This clone was seen a single time. One end of the junction fails to match germline, which may point to a read error. This CDR3 reads CASSGSLGELFF. The CDR3 nucleotides read TGTGCCAGTAGCGGGAGCCTCGGGGAGCTGTTTTTT. V gene TRBV9 combines with J gene TRBJ2-2; 9 nucleotides match TRBD2. The germline CDR1 and CDR2 sequences are SGDLS and YYNGEE. This CDR3 is built from 12 residues. The variable domain in full, with the rest retrieved from reference TRBV9 and TRBJ2-2, is DSGVTQTPKHLITATGQRVTLRCSPRSGDLSVYWYQQSLDQGLQFLIQYYNGEERAKGNILERFSAQQFPDLHSELNLSSLELGDSALYFCASSGSLGELFFGEGSRLTVL.

The chain combines TRBV2 with TRBJ2-5; a weak D match, TRBD2 (5 bases). There are 11 residues in the CDR3. Trimming stripped 8 bases from V and 5 bases from J, with 9 bases between. Germline V gives CDR1 SNHLY, CDR2 FYNNEI. This CDR3 is CASRGMETQYF. The CDR3 region has the DNA TGTGCCAGCCGAGGGATGGAGACCCAGTACTTC.

This rearrangement joins TRBV29-1 to TRBJ2-1; 15 bases agree with TRBD2. Trimming cost V 6 bases and J 5 bases; bases outside gene matches: 5. Germline V CDR1 and CDR2: SQVTM, ANQGSEA. CDR3 length: 15 amino acids. The CDR3 nucleotides read TGCAGCGTGAGGACTAGCGGGAGGGTCGACAATGAGCAGTTCTTC. This gives the protein CSVRTSGRVDNEQFF.

The rearrangement joins TRBV11-3 to TRBJ1-4, with D unresolved. Germline V gene data show CDR1 as SGHNT and CDR2 as YENEEA. There are 9 residues in the CDR3. V was cut by 7 bases and J by 7 bases, with 1 base left in between. The CDR3 DNA is TGTGCCAGCATTGAAAAACTGTTTTTT. It specifies CASIEKLFF.

The chain couples TRBV18 to TRBJ2-3; 13 bases match TRBD2. Germline loops: CDR1 KGHSH, CDR2 LQKENI. V lost 3 bases, J lost 1 base, and 19 bases stayed unmatched. This CDR3 contains 22 residues. The CDR3 region is CASSPGQKLGLAGVSGTDTQYF. CDR3 in DNA: TGTGCCAGCTCACCGGGACAGAAGCTAGGACTAGCGGGAGTATCCGGCACAGATACGCAGTATTTT.

The J gene is TRBJ1-2, the V gene TRBV7-9, with a tentative D call TRBD1 (6 bases). This CDR3 contains 15 residues. With 1 base removed from V and 4 bases from J, the gap between germline ends came to 13 bases. CDR1 SEHNR and CDR2 FQNEAQ come from the germline V gene (reference sequence). This chain's CDR3 is CASSLGGAATYGYTF. Written as DNA, the CDR3 is TGTGCCAGCAGCTTAGGGGGGGCAGCGACCTATGGCTACACCTTC.

This chain connects TRBV20-1 to TRBJ1-4; perhaps TRBD1 as D (6 bases). Trimming pared 6 bases from V and 12 bases from J, leaving 11 bases between. CDR1 is DFQATT, CDR2 SNEGSKA, per germline (reference sequence). The CDR3 covers 10 residues. CDR3 DNA sequence: TGCAGTGCCCAGGGGCCGGAACTGTTTTTT. Encoded protein: CSAQGPELFF.

As to this clone: The same CDR3 can be traced to other DNA sequences in this sample. The chain employs TRBV6-1 and TRBJ2-7; possibly TRBD2 for D (7 bases). V was cut by 6 bases and J by 4 bases, with 19 bases left in between. The CDR3 contains 15 residues. Germline CDR1 reads MNHNS; CDR2 reads SASEGT. CDR3 protein: CASRGGLAALYEQYF. CDR3 nucleotide sequence: TGTGCCAGCAGGGGGGGGCTAGCGGCCCTATACGAGCAGTACTTC.

The chain uses TRBV30 and TRBJ1-4; 7 nucleotides align to TRBD1. Germline CDR1 GTSNPN, CDR2 SVGIG (reference sequence). The CDR3 totals 14 residues. V was clipped by 2 bases and J by 8 bases; unmatched bases: 8. The CDR3, as DNA: TGTGCCTGGAGTACACAGGGGATTGGCGAAAAACTGTTTTTT. As protein: CAWSTQGIGEKLFF. The whole variable domain, filled in from reference TRBV30 and TRBJ1-4, reads SQTIHQWPATLVQPVGSPLSLECTVEGTSNPNLYWYRQAAGRGLQLLFYSVGIGQISSEVPQNLSASRPQDRQFILSSKKLLLSDSGFYLCAWSTQGIGEKLFFGSGTQLSVL.

This chain links TRBV6-5 with TRBJ2-7; weak D call: TRBD1 (6 bases). There are 14 residues in the CDR3. V lost 6 bases to trimming and J lost 1 base, with 13 bases between them. Per the germline V gene, CDR1 is MNHEY and CDR2 is SVGAGI. CDR3: CASRLGQGSYEQYF. The CDR3 bases are TGTGCCAGCAGGTTGGGACAAGGGTCCTACGAGCAGTACTTC.

The chain joins TRBV7-9 to TRBJ1-2; TRBD1 matches at 9 bases. After removal of 6 bases from V and 4 bases from J, the junction contained 9 bases not matched to a gene. CDR3 size: 15 residues. The germline V gene has CDR1 SEHNR and CDR2 FQNEAQ (reference sequence). The CDR3 DNA reads as TGTGCCAGCAGTCGGACAGGGGAGATAGGCTATGGCTACACCTTC. Translated: CASSRTGEIGYGYTF.

J is TRBJ2-2 and V is TRBV2, with TRBD1 identical over 8 bases. From germline, CDR1 is SNHLY and CDR2 FYNNEI. The CDR3 sequence is 14 residues long. After removal of 5 bases from V and 8 bases from J, the junction contained 7 bases not matched to a gene. CDR3 in DNA: TGTGCCAGCAGTAATGACAGGGGCGGAGGGGAGCTGTTTTTT. Translated: CASSNDRGGGELFF.

This clone appeared a single time. V and J are TRBV7-2 and TRBJ2-7; TRBD2 agrees at 9 bases. The CDR3 length is 16 residues. V gave up 4 bases and J gave up 3 bases; unmatched junction bases: 10. Germline V gene sequence: CDR1 SGHTA, CDR2 FQGNSA. The CDR3 loop is CASSSIAGAAGYEQYF. CDR3 bases: TGTGCCAGCAGCTCCATAGCGGGAGCAGCAGGCTACGAGCAGTACTTC.

This clone was seen a few times. V is TRBV6-1 and J is TRBJ1-2; no clear D gene. Germline CDR1 MNHNS, CDR2 SASEGT. This CDR3 contains 12 residues. Trimming stripped 1 base from V and 7 bases from J, with 7 bases between. The CDR3 DNA reads as TGTGCCAGCAGTGAAGGAGTGGGTGGCTACACCTTC. This encodes CASSEGVGGYTF.